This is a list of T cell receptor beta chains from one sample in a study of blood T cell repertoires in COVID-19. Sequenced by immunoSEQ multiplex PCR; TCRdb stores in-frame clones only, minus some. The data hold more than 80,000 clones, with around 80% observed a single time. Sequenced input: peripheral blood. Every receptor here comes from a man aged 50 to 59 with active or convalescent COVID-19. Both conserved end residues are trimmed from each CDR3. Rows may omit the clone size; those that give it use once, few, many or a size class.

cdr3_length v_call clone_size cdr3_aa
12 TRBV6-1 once ASSYQTGNTEAF
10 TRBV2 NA ASSEAGNTIY
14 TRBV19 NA ASSPTGGAGNQPQH
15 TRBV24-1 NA ATSDFFGQGTTGELF
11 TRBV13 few ASSLRDRMTQY
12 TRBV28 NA ASSQIVGGQPQH
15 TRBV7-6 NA ASSLATGGGPYNEQF
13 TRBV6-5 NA ASSPQGQGSKTQY
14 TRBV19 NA ASSLRDYPLGGELF
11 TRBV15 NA ATSGQGRAEAF
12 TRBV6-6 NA ASTYRGPGNTIY
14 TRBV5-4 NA ASSLRGGEPTGELF
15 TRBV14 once ASSQDRWVAGGREQF
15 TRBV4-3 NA ASSQDLTGGPTDTQY
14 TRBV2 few ASLRDRGTFDNEQF
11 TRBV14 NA ASSLDRGLSAF